Listed here are 20 T cell receptor beta chains from one sample, sequenced in a study of T cells after somatic rescue of genetic block. Only in-frame clones appear in the TCRdb table, and some are missing; sequencing was by immunoSEQ multiplex PCR. Found here are about 13,000 clones, 65% to 85% of them singletons; the top ten hold roughly a fifth. Sequencing was done on a sample of peripheral blood mononuclear cells (PBMCs). These TCRs come from a boy younger than 18.

This chain uses TRBV18 with TRBJ2-2, with D tentatively TRBD1 (6 bases). This CDR3 has 16 amino acids. Germline CDR1 and CDR2: KGHSH and LQKENI. Trimming took off 3 bases at V and 2 bases at J, with 13 bases between the two ends. The CDR3, as DNA: TGTGCCAGCTCACCCGCAGACAGGTACAACACCGGGGAGCTGTTTTTT. Its translation is CASSPADRYNTGELFF. The complete variable domain, with remaining parts taken from reference TRBV18 and TRBJ2-2, reads NAGVMQNPRHLVRRRGQEARLRCSPMKGHSHVYWYRQLPEEGLKFMVYLQKENIIDESGMPKERFSAEFPKEGPSILRIQQVVRGDSAAYFCASSPADRYNTGELFFGEGSRLTVL.

The rearrangement uses TRBV6-4 and TRBJ1-5, with D hard to call. Trimming stripped 0 bases from V and 9 bases from J, with 9 bases between. The CDR3 length is 13 residues. Germline CDR1 MRHNA, CDR2 SNTAGT. The CDR3, as DNA: TGTGCCAGCAGTGACTCGATCGCCGGGCCCCAGCATTTT. It translates to CASSDSIAGPQHF.

The rearrangement joins TRBV5-6 to TRBJ1-3, with 9 bases lining up with TRBD1. The CDR3 sequence is 15 residues long. V lost 4 bases, J lost 8 bases, and 10 bases stayed unmatched. Germline values: CDR1 SGHDT, CDR2 YYEEEE. The CDR3 DNA follows: TGTGCCAGCAGCCGGGACAGGGTAGATGAAGACACCATATATTTT. It specifies CASSRDRVDEDTIYF. Complete variable domain (other parts from reference TRBV5-6 and TRBJ1-3): DAGVTQSPTHLIKTRGQQVTLRCSPKSGHDTVSWYQQALGQGPQFIFQYYEEEERQRGNFPDRFSGHQFPNYSSELNVNALLLGDSALYLCASSRDRVDEDTIYFGEGSWLTVV.

V is TRBV27 and J is TRBJ1-6; tentatively, D is TRBD1 (5 bases). The CDR3 runs 15 residues. CDR1 is MNHEY, CDR2 SMNVEV, per germline (reference sequence). Trimming took 3 bases from V and 5 from J, leaving 11 bases between them. The CDR3 DNA follows: TGTGCCAGCAGTTTCAGGGACGGACATAATTCACCCCTCCACTTT. This sequence encodes CASSFRDGHNSPLHF.

This sequence joins TRBV18 and TRBJ2-5, with a possible D match to TRBD1 (7 bases). The CDR3 is 17 amino acids. Per germline, CDR1 KGHSH and CDR2 LQKENI. Trimming took off 4 bases at V and 2 bases at J, with 20 bases between the two ends. The CDR3 DNA follows: TGTGCCAGCTCACTCACTTTGGCCAGGGGGAGGCAAGAGACCCAGTACTTC. Residues: CASSLTLARGRQETQYF.

The chain combines TRBV7-9 with TRBJ2-5; 7 nucleotides agree with TRBD2. V trimming: 6 bases; J trimming: 2 bases; junction bases outside the gene matches: 9. CDR1 and CDR2 from the germline V gene are SEHNR and FQNEAQ (reference sequence). The CDR3 extends over 15 amino acids. CDR3 residues: CASREPAGSQETQYF. CDR3 bases: TGTGCCAGCAGGGAACCAGCGGGGAGTCAAGAGACCCAGTACTTC.

By sample share, this clone is medium-sized. J is TRBJ1-5 and V is TRBV5-1; D is unclear. Germline lookup yields CDR1 SGHRS and CDR2 YFSETQ. V lost 4 bases and J 0 bases, leaving 11 bases between the germline ends. This CDR3 contains 15 residues. CDR3 region: CASSPQMDSNQPQHF. CDR3 nucleotide sequence: TGCGCCAGCAGCCCTCAGATGGATAGCAATCAGCCCCAGCATTTT.

This clone was detected only a few times. V is TRBV18 and J is TRBJ1-3; 7 nucleotides match TRBD1. V shed 3 bases, J shed 0 bases, and the junction held 8 bases outside the gene matches. There are 17 residues in the CDR3. Germline V gives CDR1 KGHSH, CDR2 LQKENI. The CDR3 sequence: CASSPLGQHFSGNTIYF. Here the CDR3 DNA reads TGTGCCAGCTCACCTTTGGGACAGCATTTCTCTGGAAACACCATATATTTT.

This clone was counted a few times. The chain has TRBV5-1 and TRBJ1-2, with 10 bases aligning to TRBD1. The CDR3 has 14 residues. Germline lookup yields CDR1 SGHRS and CDR2 YFSETQ. V was clipped by 4 bases and J by 8 bases; unmatched bases: 8. The CDR3 loop reads CASSVRQGAGGYTF. CDR3 nucleotide sequence: TGCGCCAGCAGCGTCCGACAGGGGGCTGGAGGCTACACCTTC.

V is TRBV7-3 and J is TRBJ2-1, with TRBD1 identical over 12 bases. This CDR3 spans 20 amino acids. V shed 4 bases, J shed 2 bases, and the junction held 15 bases outside the gene matches. Germline-derived CDR1 and CDR2 are SGHTA and FQGTGA. CDR3 bases: TGTGCCAGCAGCTCCCCCTATGGGACAGGGGGCAGTTATACCTACAATGAGCAGTTCTTC. It specifies CASSSPYGTGGSYTYNEQFF.

The chain employs TRBV30 and TRBJ2-4; 7 bases fit TRBD1. J was trimmed by 5 bases and V by 3 bases; bases with no gene match: 10. This CDR3 has 15 amino acids. In germline, CDR1 is GTSNPN, CDR2 SVGIG (reference sequence). The CDR3 region has the DNA TGTGCCTGGAGGAGCCGCCAGGGGGTCGAAAACATTCAGTACTTC. It encodes CAWRSRQGVENIQYF.

The chain couples TRBV14 to TRBJ2-7; D remains unclear. The CDR3 loop spans 15 amino acids. The germline V gene has CDR1 SGHDN and CDR2 FVKESK. The V gene lost 4 bases and the J gene lost 2 bases, with 15 bases spanning the gap. The DNA of the CDR3 is TGTGCCAGCAGCCCCCAAGGGCCCCATCCCTACGAGCAGTACTTC. Encoded protein: CASSPQGPHPYEQYF.

This clone was observed a handful of times. This sequence joins TRBV6-1 and TRBJ2-3, with 9 bases lining up with TRBD1. This CDR3 is 17 amino acids long. Germline loops: CDR1 MNHNS, CDR2 SASEGT. Unmatched junction bases numbered 13, after V lost 3 bases and J lost 6 bases. The CDR3 spells CASSDRVHRGREDTQYF. The CDR3 DNA reads as TGTGCCAGCAGTGATCGGGTCCACAGGGGGCGTGAGGATACGCAGTATTTT.

The chain links TRBV6-6 to TRBJ2-5, with D possibly TRBD2 on 6 matching bases. CDR1 MNHNY and CDR2 SVGAGI come from the germline V gene (reference sequence). The CDR3 has 16 amino acids. V lost 5 bases and J 3 bases, leaving 19 bases between the germline ends. In nucleotides, the CDR3 is TGTGCCAGCAGTCAGGTTCACCGGGGAGGAAAAGAGACCCAGTACTTC. This encodes CASSQVHRGGKETQYF.

The gene calls are TRBV10-1 and TRBJ2-7, with 8 bases fitting TRBD2. The trim removed 10 bases at V and 6 bases at J, leaving 14 bases unmatched. The CDR3 covers 14 residues. CDR1 is WNHNN, CDR2 SYGVQD, per germline (reference sequence). The CDR3 region is CATSPRTGGREQYF. CDR3 in DNA: TGCGCCACCTCTCCGAGGACGGGAGGGCGCGAGCAGTACTTC.

Of note for this clone: A much bigger clone sits one base away, suggesting this may be a read error. Other nucleotide sequences in the sample specify the same CDR3. The chain carries TRBV7-9 and TRBJ2-7; D possibly corresponds to TRBD2 (5 bases). Germline V gene lookup returns CDR1 SEHNR and CDR2 FQNEAQ (reference sequence). V was trimmed by 5 bases and J by 4 bases, leaving 12 bases between them. CDR3 length equals 13 residues. DNA of the CDR3: TGTGCCAGCAGCCCCGGTGGGAGTTACGAGCAGTACTTC. Amino acids: CASSPGGSYEQYF.

In this sample, this clone turned up once. This rearrangement joins TRBV28 to TRBJ1-1; weak D call: TRBD1 (6 bases). Germline V gives CDR1 MDHEN, CDR2 SYDVKM. The CDR3 runs 12 residues. Trimming shortened V by 2 bases and J by 10 bases, and 11 bases separated the two germline ends. CDR3 DNA sequence: TGTGCCAGCAGTTTAGGGGGCCTGGGAGCTTTCTTT. Protein sequence: CASSLGGLGAFF.

This clone was seen a handful of times. The chain joins TRBV28 to TRBJ2-7; D gene uncertain. The germline CDR1 and CDR2 sequences are MDHEN and SYDVKM. Trimming stripped 6 bases from V and 2 bases from J, with 8 bases between. This CDR3 spans 12 amino acids. The CDR3 region has the DNA TGTGCCAGCAGAGCGCGCCCCTACGAGCAGTACTTC. Its protein product is CASRARPYEQYF.

This clone appeared once. The rearrangement uses TRBV6-5 and TRBJ1-3; 10 positions agree with TRBD1. The germline CDR1 and CDR2 sequences are MNHEY and SVGAGI. J was trimmed by 4 bases and V by 5 bases; bases with no gene match: 5. The CDR3 totals 15 residues. The CDR3 DNA is TGTGCCAGCAGTCGACGGACAGGGGGAGGAAACACCATATATTTT. This gives the protein CASSRRTGGGNTIYF.

V gene TRBV5-1 combines with J gene TRBJ2-5, with unresolved D. Germline V lookup: CDR1 SGHRS, CDR2 YFSETQ. V was shortened by 0 bases and J by 1 base, with 7 bases between the two germline ends. This CDR3 comprises 14 residues. DNA of the CDR3: TGCGCCAGCAGCTTGGGGTCCTCCCAAGAGACCCAGTACTTC. Its protein product is CASSLGSSQETQYF.